The present TCR beta chain was sequenced within a study of T cells in lung cancer brain metastases. Whole-study findings and limits: Preoperative corticosteroid effects on brain metastasis T cell infiltration were not controlled. Most clones were lesion-specific, with limited overlap between paired lesions (Morisita roughly 0.21). Unique productive clones were significantly fewer in brain metastases: median roughly 1,400 versus 4,700.

Either synchronous oligometastatic disease or delayed solitary brain metastasis recurrence led to resection. The sample holds one count of this clone. What it binds is unknown. Sequenced by immunoSEQ multiplex PCR; TCRdb stores in-frame clones only, minus some. The sample shows roughly 5,000 clones, more than 75% of them seen only once. This CDR3 region has 11 residues. Germline CDR1 reads SGHTA; CDR2 reads FQGNSA. The V end lost 3 bases, the J end lost 8 bases, and 6 bases lay between the germline ends. The chain joins TRBV7-2 to TRBJ2-3; D remains ambiguous. The source is a woman between 50 and 59 years old with non-small cell lung cancer that had spread to the brain. Sequencing was carried out using tumor tissue from a brain metastasis. CDR3 nucleotides: TGTGCCAGCAGCTTTGCGGCTACGCAGTATTTT. Protein: CASSFAATQYF.